These T cell receptor beta chains were read from a single sample in a study of blood T cell repertoires in COVID-19. Here immunoSEQ multiplex PCR was the method, and the copy in TCRdb shows in-frame clones only, minus some. The sample contains hundreds of thousands of clones, over 75% of which appear only once. The specimen was peripheral blood. These receptor sequences come from a man between 45 and 60 years old with COVID-19, enrolled during active disease. Both conserved end residues are part of each CDR3. The order of the fields is V gene, clone size, D gene, J gene, CDR3 protein, CDR3 DNA. The D gene is left open where the match is weak. The size of a clone is reported for some rows only, either as once, few or many, or as a class for expanded clones.

V: TRBV15; size: .; D: .; J: TRBJ2-3; CDR3: CATSRGREIPDTQYF; DNA: TGTGCCACCAGCAGAGGAAGAGAGATCCCGGATACGCAGTATTTT
V: TRBV14; size: .; D: .; J: TRBJ2-3; CDR3: CASSQERGWGTDTQYF; DNA: TGTGCCAGCAGCCAAGAACGGGGATGGGGCACAGATACGCAGTATTTT
V: TRBV6-6; size: .; D: .; J: TRBJ1-3; CDR3: CASGGDGSGNTIYF; DNA: TGTGCCAGCGGTGGCGACGGGTCTGGAAACACCATATATTTT
V: TRBV7-3; size: .; D: TRBD2; J: TRBJ2-3; CDR3: CASSFNGGATDTQYF; DNA: TGTGCCAGCAGCTTTAACGGGGGGGCGACAGATACGCAGTATTTT
V: TRBV12-3/TRBV12-4; size: .; D: TRBD1; J: TRBJ2-5; CDR3: CASSGQGQETQYF; DNA: TGTGCCAGCAGTGGACAGGGCCAAGAGACCCAGTACTTC
V: TRBV5-1; size: .; D: .; J: TRBJ1-4; CDR3: CASSSSGIANEKLFF; DNA: TGCGCCAGCAGCTCCTCCGGGATAGCTAATGAAAAACTGTTTTTT
V: TRBV7-9; size: .; D: TRBD1; J: TRBJ1-2; CDR3: CASSWTGGGYTF; DNA: TGTGCCAGCAGTTGGACAGGGGGAGGCTACACCTTC
V: TRBV5-5; size: .; D: .; J: TRBJ2-7; CDR3: CASSLGMGSAYEQYF; DNA: TGTGCCAGCAGCTTGGGTATGGGGAGCGCCTACGAGCAGTACTTC
V: TRBV10-3; size: .; D: .; J: TRBJ1-2; CDR3: CAIRAQETSNYGYTF; DNA: TGTGCCATCAGGGCACAGGAAACCTCTAACTATGGCTACACCTTC
V: TRBV2; size: .; D: TRBD1; J: TRBJ2-7; CDR3: CASSEGTGDEQYF; DNA: TGTGCCAGCAGTGAAGGAACAGGGGATGAGCAGTACTTC
V: TRBV15; size: .; D: .; J: TRBJ1-1; CDR3: CATSREYRENTEAFF; DNA: TGTGCCACCAGCAGAGAGTACCGGGAGAACACTGAAGCTTTCTTT
V: TRBV11-2; size: .; D: .; J: TRBJ2-7; CDR3: CASSLGGNEQYF; DNA: TGTGCCAGCAGCTTAGGAGGCAACGAGCAGTACTTC
V: TRBV4-3; size: .; D: .; J: TRBJ1-2; CDR3: CASSQEKRFANYGYTF; DNA: TGCGCCAGCAGCCAAGAAAAACGGTTCGCTAACTATGGCTACACCTTC
V: TRBV6-5; size: .; D: TRBD2; J: TRBJ2-1; CDR3: CASNVLAGGLNEQFF; DNA: TGTGCCAGCAATGTTTTAGCGGGGGGGCTTAATGAGCAGTTCTTC
V: TRBV29-1; size: .; D: TRBD2; J: TRBJ2-1; CDR3: CSVASAGGGYNEQFF; DNA: TGCAGCGTTGCCTCTGCGGGGGGGGGTTACAATGAGCAGTTCTTC
V: TRBV19; size: .; D: TRBD2; J: TRBJ2-7; CDR3: CASSPRRRGSSYEQYF; DNA: TGTGCCAGTAGTCCCAGGAGGCGGGGGTCCTCCTACGAGCAGTACTTC
V: TRBV30; size: .; D: .; J: TRBJ2-7; CDR3: CAWSVSPSEQYF; DNA: TGTGCCTGGAGTGTCTCCCCCAGCGAGCAGTACTTC
V: TRBV28; size: .; D: .; J: TRBJ1-2; CDR3: CATLYTLPNYGYTF; DNA: TGTGCCACCCTATATACCCTACCTAACTATGGCTACACCTTC
V: TRBV4-3; size: once; D: TRBD2; J: TRBJ2-7; CDR3: CASSQVTSAPSYEQYF; DNA: TGCGCCAGCAGCCAAGTTACTAGCGCGCCATCCTACGAGCAGTACTTC
V: TRBV6-1; size: many; D: .; J: TRBJ2-2; CDR3: CASSELGQVVTGELFF; DNA: TGTGCCAGCAGTGAACTTGGGCAGGTAGTCACCGGGGAGCTGTTTTTT
V: TRBV19; size: .; D: .; J: TRBJ1-1; CDR3: CASSMRRGNTEAFF; DNA: TGTGCCAGTAGTATGAGACGGGGGAACACTGAAGCTTTCTTT
V: TRBV5-4; size: .; D: TRBD1; J: TRBJ1-2; CDR3: CASRTGQGMGYGYTF; DNA: TGTGCCAGCAGGACGGGACAGGGAATGGGATATGGCTACACCTTC
V: TRBV3-1/TRBV3-2; size: .; D: TRBD1; J: TRBJ1-5; CDR3: CASSQSQDRVGSGQPQHF; DNA: TGTGCCAGCAGCCAATCTCAGGACAGGGTAGGGTCGGGACAGCCCCAGCATTTT
V: TRBV12-3/TRBV12-4; size: .; D: .; J: TRBJ1-5; CDR3: CAVGELGGQPQHF; DNA: TGTGCCGTAGGAGAGCTGGGAGGTCAGCCCCAGCATTTT
V: TRBV7-9; size: .; D: .; J: TRBJ1-4; CDR3: CASSLRGAGEKLFF; DNA: TGTGCCAGCAGCTTACGGGGGGCAGGAGAAAAACTGTTTTTT
V: TRBV19; size: few; D: TRBD1; J: TRBJ2-3; CDR3: CASSTTGADTQYF; DNA: TGTGCCAGTAGTACGACAGGGGCAGATACGCAGTATTTT
V: TRBV19; size: many; D: .; J: TRBJ2-7; CDR3: CASSIDLGLRWEQYF; DNA: TGTGCCAGTAGTATAGATCTGGGACTGCGCTGGGAGCAGTACTTC
V: TRBV24-1; size: .; D: .; J: TRBJ1-2; CDR3: CATSAGANYGYTF; DNA: TGTGCCACCAGTGCAGGGGCAAACTATGGCTACACCTTC
V: TRBV11-2; size: .; D: TRBD1; J: TRBJ2-7; CDR3: CASSFGQGGEQYF; DNA: TGTGCCAGCAGCTTCGGACAGGGCGGAGAGCAGTACTTC
V: TRBV9; size: .; D: .; J: TRBJ2-1; CDR3: CASSVNTGNEQFF; DNA: TGTGCCAGCAGCGTAAACACAGGGAATGAGCAGTTCTTC
V: TRBV5-1; size: .; D: TRBD1; J: TRBJ2-2; CDR3: CASSLVEDRGPGELFF; DNA: TGCGCCAGCAGCTTGGTTGAAGACAGGGGACCCGGGGAGCTGTTTTTT
V: TRBV5-1; size: .; D: .; J: TRBJ1-2; CDR3: CASSTDSNYGYTF; DNA: TGCGCCAGCAGCACGGACAGTAACTATGGCTACACCTTC
V: TRBV30; size: .; D: TRBD1; J: TRBJ1-1; CDR3: CAWSGDSYTEAFF; DNA: TGTGCCTGGAGTGGGGACAGCTACACTGAAGCTTTCTTT
V: TRBV18; size: .; D: TRBD1; J: TRBJ2-5; CDR3: CASSPGTEKKETQYF; DNA: TGTGCCAGCTCACCGGGGACAGAGAAGAAAGAGACCCAGTACTTC
V: TRBV4-2; size: .; D: .; J: TRBJ1-1; CDR3: CASSHVNTEAFF; DNA: TGTGCCAGCAGCCACGTAAACACTGAAGCTTTCTTT
V: TRBV10-2; size: .; D: .; J: TRBJ1-1; CDR3: CASGQGIRNTEAFF; DNA: TGCGCCAGCGGGCAGGGGATAAGGAACACTGAAGCTTTCTTT
V: TRBV29-1; size: .; D: TRBD2; J: TRBJ2-5; CDR3: CSVLGRGGLETQYF; DNA: TGCAGCGTTTTGGGACGGGGGGGCCTGGAGACCCAGTACTTC
V: TRBV15; size: .; D: TRBD1; J: TRBJ2-1; CDR3: CATDFGTGSYNEQFF; DNA: TGTGCCACGGACTTTGGGACAGGCTCCTACAATGAGCAGTTCTTC
V: TRBV5-4; size: .; D: TRBD1; J: TRBJ1-6; CDR3: CASSSPDRDGILHF; DNA: TGTGCCAGCAGCTCACCGGACAGGGACGGGATCCTCCACTTT
V: TRBV9; size: .; D: TRBD1; J: TRBJ1-2; CDR3: CASSVWTGARPGNYGYTF; DNA: TGTGCCAGCAGCGTCTGGACAGGGGCGCGCCCGGGTAACTATGGCTACACCTTC
V: TRBV4-2; size: .; D: TRBD2; J: TRBJ2-1; CDR3: CASSPRDGSGEPYNEQFF; DNA: TGTGCCAGCAGCCCGAGGGACGGTAGCGGGGAACCTTACAATGAGCAGTTCTTC
V: TRBV29-1; size: .; D: TRBD2; J: TRBJ2-2; CDR3: CSVGTSGAANTGELFF; DNA: TGCAGCGTCGGGACTAGCGGGGCCGCGAACACCGGGGAGCTGTTTTTT
V: TRBV18; size: .; D: TRBD1; J: TRBJ1-4; CDR3: CASSRDSNNEKLFF; DNA: TGTGCCAGCTCACGGGACAGCAACAATGAAAAACTGTTTTTT
V: TRBV24-1; size: .; D: TRBD1; J: TRBJ2-3; CDR3: CATSDFARGLPDTQYF; DNA: TGTGCCACCAGTGATTTTGCCAGGGGGCTCCCAGATACGCAGTATTTT
V: TRBV7-9; size: .; D: .; J: TRBJ1-1; CDR3: CASSLWEREDTEAFF; DNA: TGTGCCAGCAGCTTGTGGGAGAGGGAAGACACTGAAGCTTTCTTT